This entry is about one TCR beta chain. Its specificity is unknown. The sample is drawn from a study of T cell repertoires in cytomegalovirus infection. Overall study context: Use of recently identified HLA-C-restricted and well-studied HLA-B-restricted CMV epitopes was part of the study. An indication of both CMV infection and matching HLA type came from public TCR beta signatures.

Study results and limitations: Using cumulative public TCR beta family frequency, the authors identified those who carried CMV together with the relevant HLA.

MiXCR, run by TCRdb on the reads, gives a single entry per CDR3 protein. The sample carries 900,000 to 950,000 distinct CDR3 sequences, approximately 31% recorded once. V was pared by 1 base and J by 1 base, with 10 bases between. Germline V gene data show CDR1 as MNHEY and CDR2 as SMNVEV (reference sequence). The CDR3 is 15 residues long. The chain recombines TRBV27 with TRBJ1-1; no firm D call. The sequence was collected from a human donor in good health (CMV status not recorded). Some clones in this sample may be carry-over from other donors' samples. The sample in question was cultured CD8+ T cells from PBMCs, obtained from culture after CMV antigen stimulation. DNA of the CDR3: TGTGCCAGCAGTTTATATTGGGTCACGAACACTGAAGCTTTCTTT. It translates to CASSLYWVTNTEAFF.